This is a list of T cell receptor beta chains from one sample in a study of shared T cell receptors in the human thymus. Using immunoSEQ multiplex PCR, the repertoire was profiled, and TCRdb retains in-frame clones only, with some absent. The repertoire holds about 660,000 clones, with 85% to 90% as singletons. The data also belong to a second study, concerning human thymus T cells.

The sequencing input was thymocytes. These receptors all stem from a boy in the first two years of life with a congenital heart defect. Each CDR3 is given with its conserved first and last residue. The D gene is left open where the match is weak. Only part of the rows carry a size: once, few, many, or a class if the clone is expanded.

v_gene	abundance	d_gene	j_gene	CDR3aa	CDR3nt
TRBV2	NA	NA	TRBJ2-1	CASSDIEGNEQFF	TGTGCCAGCAGTGATATAGAGGGCAATGAGCAGTTCTTC
TRBV28	NA	TRBD2	TRBJ2-7	CASSFSHRSTSGRWHEQYF	TGTGCCAGCAGTTTTAGCCATAGATCCACTAGCGGGAGGTGGCACGAGCAGTACTTC
TRBV6-5	NA	NA	TRBJ1-1	CASSFDRNTEAFF	TGTGCCAGCAGTTTCGACAGGAACACTGAAGCTTTCTTT
TRBV28	NA	NA	TRBJ2-7	CASSEPDNYEQYF	TGTGCCAGCTCGGAACCGGACAACTACGAGCAGTACTTC
TRBV5-4	NA	NA	TRBJ1-2	CASSLDQMEGNYGYTF	TGTGCCAGCAGCTTGGACCAGATGGAGGGTAACTATGGCTACACCTTC
TRBV28	NA	NA	TRBJ2-5	CASSAGPQETQYF	TGTGCCAGCAGTGCGGGACCTCAAGAGACCCAGTACTTC
TRBV19	NA	TRBD1	TRBJ1-6	CASSIRLRATGGADSPLHF	TGTGCCAGTAGTATAAGGCTTAGGGCTACAGGGGGCGCGGATTCACCCCTCCACTTT
TRBV25-1	NA	TRBD1	TRBJ2-7	CASSAADREYYEQYF	TGTGCCAGCAGTGCCGCGGACAGGGAATACTACGAGCAGTACTTC
TRBV11-3	NA	NA	TRBJ1-2	CASSSAVPGVYGYTF	TGTGCCAGCAGCTCGGCGGTCCCAGGGGTCTATGGCTACACCTTC
TRBV7-9	NA	NA	TRBJ1-1	CASSLEVRNTEAFF	TGTGCCAGCAGCTTAGAAGTCAGGAACACTGAAGCTTTCTTT
TRBV4-1	NA	NA	TRBJ1-1	CASSQVGHANTEAFF	TGCGCCAGCAGCCAAGTGGGACATGCGAACACTGAAGCTTTCTTT
TRBV5-4	NA	TRBD2	TRBJ2-7	CASSLRGVNEQYF	TGTGCCAGCAGCTTGCGGGGGGTCAACGAGCAGTACTTC
TRBV7-9	NA	TRBD1	TRBJ2-2	CASSAGTVLANTGELFF	TGTGCCAGCAGCGCCGGGACAGTCCTCGCGAACACCGGGGAGCTGTTTTTT
TRBV25-1	NA	TRBD2	TRBJ2-7	CASSTGTSGSSYEQYF	TGTGCCAGCAGCACCGGGACTAGCGGGAGTTCCTACGAGCAGTACTTC
TRBV27	NA	TRBD1	TRBJ1-2	CASRRDRESHGYTF	TGTGCCAGCAGGAGGGACAGGGAAAGCCATGGCTACACCTTC
TRBV13	NA	NA	TRBJ1-5	CASSPAGGQPQHF	TGTGCCAGCAGCCCGGCTGGGGGGCAGCCCCAGCATTTT
TRBV2	NA	TRBD1	TRBJ1-6	CASSPGQQDSPLHF	TGTGCCAGCAGCCCGGGACAGCAGGATTCACCCCTCCACTTT
TRBV27	NA	TRBD1	TRBJ1-5	CASSLRTGGQPQHF	TGTGCCAGCAGTCTCAGGACAGGAGGTCAGCCCCAGCATTTT
TRBV7-6	NA	TRBD1	TRBJ1-5	CASSRQGLREPQHF	TGTGCCAGCAGCCGACAGGGGCTCCGCGAGCCCCAGCATTTT
TRBV6-5	once	NA	TRBJ2-3	CASGPGTSTDTQYF	TGTGCCAGCGGGCCAGGAACTAGCACAGATACGCAGTATTTT
TRBV6-5	once	TRBD1	TRBJ1-1	CASSRLRGRGTEAFF	TGTGCCAGCAGCCGCCTCAGGGGGCGAGGGACTGAAGCTTTCTTT
TRBV7-8	NA	TRBD1	TRBJ2-1	CASSSPVGGQVAVSSYNEQFF	TGTGCCAGCAGCTCACCCGTGGGGGGACAGGTGGCCGTCAGCTCCTACAATGAGCAGTTCTTC
TRBV28	NA	TRBD2	TRBJ2-7	CASTTGTSGSSGGEQYF	TGTGCCAGCACCACCGGGACTAGCGGGAGCTCTGGGGGCGAGCAGTACTTC
TRBV10-3	few	TRBD2	TRBJ2-1	CAISENRTLAGGYNEQFF	TGTGCCATCAGTGAAAACCGGACCCTAGCGGGAGGATACAATGAGCAGTTCTTC
TRBV14	NA	TRBD1	TRBJ1-1	CASSQDGQGRATEAFF	TGTGCCAGCAGCCAAGACGGACAGGGAAGGGCCACTGAAGCTTTCTTT
TRBV2	NA	NA	TRBJ2-6	CASSASFSGANVLTF	TGTGCCAGCAGTGCAAGCTTCTCTGGGGCCAACGTCCTGACTTTC
TRBV5-1	NA	TRBD1	TRBJ1-5	CASSLAPGGKGQPQHF	TGCGCCAGCAGCTTGGCGCCAGGGGGCAAGGGTCAGCCCCAGCATTTT
TRBV7-2	NA	NA	TRBJ2-7	CASSLAGSSSYEQYF	TGTGCCAGCAGCTTAGCAGGGAGCAGCTCCTACGAGCAGTACTTC
TRBV28	NA	TRBD1	TRBJ1-5	CASSDRGDQPQHF	TGTGCCAGCAGCGACAGGGGCGATCAGCCCCAGCATTTT
TRBV9	NA	NA	TRBJ2-7	CASSVGGQSSYEQYF	TGTGCCAGCAGCGTAGGAGGACAGAGCTCCTACGAGCAGTACTTC
TRBV29-1	NA	NA	TRBJ2-4	CSAGGTEKNIQYF	TGCAGCGCTGGGGGGACAGAAAAAAACATTCAGTACTTC
TRBV28	NA	NA	TRBJ1-1	CASSLKSGRNTEAFF	TGTGCCAGCAGTTTAAAGTCCGGTCGGAACACTGAAGCTTTCTTT
TRBV28	NA	TRBD2	TRBJ2-3	CASSPRLAGRTDTQYF	TGTGCCAGCAGTCCACGACTAGCGGGACGCACAGATACGCAGTATTTT
TRBV5-1	NA	NA	TRBJ2-3	CASSPPTGATDTQYF	TGCGCCAGCAGCCCCCCGACAGGAGCCACAGATACGCAGTATTTT
TRBV7-2	NA	NA	TRBJ2-7	CASSLAVSSYEQYF	TGTGCCAGCAGCTTGGCGGTTTCCTCCTACGAGCAGTACTTC
TRBV11-2	once	NA	TRBJ1-2	CASSWRGWFGYTF	TGTGCCAGCAGCTGGAGGGGTTGGTTTGGCTACACCTTC
TRBV7-2	NA	TRBD2	TRBJ2-1	CASSVGLVDNEQFF	TGTGCCAGCAGCGTAGGACTAGTTGACAATGAGCAGTTCTTC
TRBV29-1	few	NA	TRBJ2-7	CSVATGQLPYEQYF	TGCAGCGTTGCCACAGGCCAACTCCCCTACGAGCAGTACTTC
TRBV11-3	NA	TRBD2	TRBJ2-3	CASSLAGGRDTQYF	TGTGCCAGCAGCTTAGCGGGAGGGAGGGATACGCAGTATTTT
TRBV7-3	NA	TRBD2	TRBJ2-7	CASSLTGLGSYEQYF	TGTGCCAGCAGCTTAACGGGACTAGGATCCTACGAGCAGTACTTC
TRBV9	NA	TRBD1	TRBJ2-3	CASSDGTGGADTQYF	TGTGCCAGCAGCGACGGGACAGGGGGGGCAGATACGCAGTATTTT
TRBV21-1	NA	NA	TRBJ2-7	CASSKDLVSEQYF	TGTGCCAGCAGCAAAGATCTTGTTTCCGAGCAGTACTTC
TRBV27	NA	NA	TRBJ2-7	CASKHNREGDYEQYF	TGTGCCAGCAAACACAACAGGGAAGGGGACTACGAGCAGTACTTC
TRBV5-5	NA	NA	TRBJ1-3	CASSGRQALSGNTIYF	TGTGCCAGCAGCGGGCGACAGGCGCTCTCTGGAAACACCATATATTTT
TRBV20-1	NA	NA	TRBJ1-1	CSARGNTEAFF	TGCAGTGCTCGGGGGAACACTGAAGCTTTCTTT
TRBV7-2	NA	TRBD1	TRBJ2-7	CASSGRRWGQGSDEQYF	TGTGCCAGCAGCGGCCGCAGGTGGGGACAGGGGTCGGACGAGCAGTACTTC
TRBV7-2	once	TRBD1	TRBJ2-7	CASSLDREGTYEQYF	TGTGCCAGCAGCTTGGACAGGGAAGGCACCTACGAGCAGTACTTC
TRBV6-1	NA	TRBD2	TRBJ2-7	CGVGTSSYEQYF	TGTGGGGTGGGGACTAGCTCCTACGAGCAGTACTTC
TRBV25-1	NA	NA	TRBJ2-1	CASMEGEQFF	TGTGCCAGCATGGAGGGTGAGCAGTTCTTC
TRBV27	NA	TRBD2	TRBJ2-1	CASSLAGEQNEQFF	TGTGCCAGCAGTTTAGCGGGAGAGCAGAATGAGCAGTTCTTC